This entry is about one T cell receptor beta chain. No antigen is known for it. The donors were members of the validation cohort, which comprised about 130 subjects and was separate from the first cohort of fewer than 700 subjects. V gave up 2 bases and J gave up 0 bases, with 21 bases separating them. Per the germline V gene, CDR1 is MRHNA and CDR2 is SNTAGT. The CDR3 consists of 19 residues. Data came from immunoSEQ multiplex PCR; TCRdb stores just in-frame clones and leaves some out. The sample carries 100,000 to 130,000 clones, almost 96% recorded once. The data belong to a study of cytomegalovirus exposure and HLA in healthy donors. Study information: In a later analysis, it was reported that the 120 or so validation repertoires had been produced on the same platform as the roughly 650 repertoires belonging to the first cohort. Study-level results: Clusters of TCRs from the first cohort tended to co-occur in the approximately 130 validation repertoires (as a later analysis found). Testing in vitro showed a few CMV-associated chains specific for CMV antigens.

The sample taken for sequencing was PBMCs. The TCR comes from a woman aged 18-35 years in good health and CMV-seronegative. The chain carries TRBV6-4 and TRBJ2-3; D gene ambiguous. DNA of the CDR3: TGTGCCAGCAGTGACCGTATATGCCGAGGAGATGCTAGCACAGATACGCAGTATTTT. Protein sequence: CASSDRICRGDASTDTQYF.